This T cell receptor (beta chain) comes out of a study of T cells in Graves' hyperthyroidism and ophthalmopathy. As for the study in general: Prior to any treatment, at the point of initial diagnosis, peripheral blood was collected.

It was RNA transcripts that yielded the amplified TCR beta CDR3 regions. The primer set for the first-round RT-PCR of the TCR CDR3 was HTBI. MiXCR, applied by TCRdb to the multiplex PCR reads, yields one record per CDR3 protein. Here the sample spans around 700,000 distinct CDR3 sequences, around 20% being singletons. Trimming cost V 7 bases and J 0 bases, with 18 bases left between them. Per germline, CDR1 MNHNS and CDR2 SASEGT. CDR3 length: 16 residues. This chain connects TRBV6-1 to TRBJ1-1, with D possibly being TRBD1 (5 bases). Sequenced: blood. The clonotype originates from a woman aged 45-65 years with Graves' hyperthyroidism that later progressed to Graves' ophthalmopathy. CDR3 DNA sequence: TGTGCCAGCAAGCAGCAGGGTAGGATCCTGAACACTGAAGCTTTCTTT. Protein sequence: CASKQQGRILNTEAFF.